These 11 T cell receptor beta chains were all obtained from the same sample, sequenced in a study of T cell responses to AZD1222 COVID-19 vaccine. Clones were read by immunoSEQ multiplex PCR, and TCRdb kept only the in-frame ones, dropping some. The sample comprises around 150,000 clones, roughly 87% of which are singletons, and approximately 6.2% rests with the top ten. The material was peripheral blood, obtained 28 days after the second AZD1222 dose. All receptors derive from an adult who received the AZD1222 COVID-19 vaccine.

The V call is TRBV18, the J call TRBJ2-1; 10 bases map to TRBD2. With 4 bases clipped from V and 8 bases from J, the junction kept 8 bases outside the gene matches. The CDR3 contains 15 residues. Germline V gene data show CDR1 as KGHSH and CDR2 as LQKENI. The DNA for the CDR3 is TGTGCCAGCTCACTACCTAGCGGGAGAGCAGATGAGCAGTTCTTC. This sequence encodes CASSLPSGRADEQFF.

The chain uses TRBV3-1 (or the pseudogene TRBV3-2) and TRBJ1-6; D perhaps matches TRBD1 (5 bases). CDR3 length: 15 residues. Trimming removed 0 bases from V and 7 bases from J, with 10 bases in between. CDR1 is LGHDT, CDR2 YNNKEL, per germline (reference sequence). The CDR3 sequence is CASSQDRGWNSPLHF. The CDR3 DNA follows: TGTGCCAGCAGCCAAGATCGGGGGTGGAATTCACCCCTCCACTTT.

This chain uses TRBV30 with TRBJ2-2; D might be TRBD2 (5 bases). Germline CDR1 reads GTSNPN; CDR2 reads SVGIG (reference sequence). V was shortened by 1 base and J by 3 bases, with 15 bases between the two germline ends. The CDR3 is 16 residues long. The chain's CDR3 is CAWSARSGLYTGELFF. The CDR3 DNA is TGTGCCTGGAGTGCCCGGAGCGGTTTATACACCGGGGAGCTGTTTTTT.

The chain employs TRBV28 and TRBJ1-2, with D hard to call. CDR1 MDHEN and CDR2 SYDVKM come from the germline V gene. The CDR3 sequence is 13 residues long. V lost 11 bases and J lost 4, with 17 bases in between. Here the CDR3 reads CAGRPRDFYGYTF. CDR3 DNA sequence: TGTGCCGGTAGACCCAGAGACTTCTATGGCTACACCTTC.

DNA for the CDR3: TGTGCCACCAGTGATTTTGGACAGGGGACCACCGGGGAGCTGTTTTTT. This gives the protein CATSDFGQGTTGELFF. This chain connects TRBV24-1 to TRBJ2-2; 9 nucleotides agree with TRBD1. The CDR3 runs 16 residues. In germline, CDR1 is KGHDR, CDR2 SFDVKD. J was trimmed by 4 bases and V by 1 base; bases with no gene match: 3.

The genes are TRBV2 and TRBJ2-2, with 10 bases identical to TRBD2. The CDR3 contains 18 residues. Losses at the gene ends were 4 bases for V and 3 bases for J; bases not matched to a gene: 11. Germline CDR1 SNHLY, CDR2 FYNNEI. The CDR3 DNA follows: TGTGCCAGCAGTGGTAGGCTAGCGGGAGACTTGTACACCGGGGAGCTGTTTTTT. The encoded protein is CASSGRLAGDLYTGELFF. Based on the CDR3 plus reference TRBV2 and TRBJ2-2, the full variable domain is EPEVTQTPSHQVTQMGQEVILRCVPISNHLYFYWYRQILGQKVEFLVSFYNNEISEKSEIFDDQFSVERPDGSNFTLKIRSTKLEDSAMYFCASSGRLAGDLYTGELFFGEGSRLTVL.

The CDR3 sequence: CASSQVFPSYEQYF. DNA of the CDR3: TGTGCCAGCAGCCAAGTCTTTCCTTCCTACGAGCAGTACTTC. This chain links TRBV14 with TRBJ2-7; D uncertain. Trimming removed 1 base from V and 1 base from J, with 8 bases in between. The germline CDR1 and CDR2 sequences are SGHDN and FVKESK. CDR3 length: 14 amino acids. Filled out from reference TRBV14 and TRBJ2-7, the complete variable domain reads EAGVTQFPSHSVIEKGQTVTLRCDPISGHDNLYWYRRVMGKEIKFLLHFVKESKQDESGMPNNRFLAERTGGTYSTLKVQPAELEDSGVYFCASSQVFPSYEQYFGPGTRLTVT.

The chain joins TRBV30 to TRBJ1-6; the D gene is possibly TRBD1 (6 bases). The CDR3 has 13 residues. V was trimmed by 6 bases and J by 7 bases, leaving 13 bases between them. The germline CDR1 and CDR2 sequences are GTSNPN and SVGIG (reference sequence). The CDR3 region is CACRPQGNSPLHF. CDR3 sequence (DNA): TGTGCCTGCCGCCCTCAGGGGAATTCACCCCTCCACTTT. Filled out from reference TRBV30 and TRBJ1-6, the complete variable domain reads SQTIHQWPATLVQPVGSPLSLECTVEGTSNPNLYWYRQAAGRGLQLLFYSVGIGQISSEVPQNLSASRPQDRQFILSSKKLLLSDSGFYLCACRPQGNSPLHFGNGTRLTVT.

J is TRBJ2-5 and V is TRBV18; D call uncertain. From germline, CDR1 is KGHSH and CDR2 LQKENI. This CDR3 is built from 11 residues. V lost 5 bases and J lost 1, with 2 bases in between. CDR3 sequence reads: CASSGQETQYF. The CDR3 bases are TGTGCCAGCTCAGGCCAAGAGACCCAGTACTTC. The whole variable domain, remainder taken from reference TRBV18 and TRBJ2-5, is NAGVMQNPRHLVRRRGQEARLRCSPMKGHSHVYWYRQLPEEGLKFMVYLQKENIIDESGMPKERFSAEFPKEGPSILRIQQVVRGDSAAYFCASSGQETQYFGPGTRLLVL.

This chain joins TRBV3-1 (or the pseudogene TRBV3-2) and TRBJ2-1; D tentatively fits TRBD1 or TRBD2 (6 bases each). CDR1 LGHDT and CDR2 YNNKEL come from the germline V gene (reference sequence). CDR3 length equals 13 residues. Trimming removed 4 bases at V and 7 bases at J, with 11 bases between. This CDR3 is CASSRRGKNEQFF. As DNA, the CDR3 is TGTGCCAGCAGCCGGAGGGGGAAGAATGAGCAGTTCTTC.

This chain links TRBV5-1 with TRBJ1-2; weak D call: TRBD1 (5 bases). This CDR3 is 16 amino acids long. V lost 0 bases to trimming and J lost 7 bases, with 19 bases between them. Germline V CDR1 and CDR2: SGHRS, YFSETQ. DNA of the CDR3: TGCGCCAGCAGCTTGGTAGGGGAATCGATAAGGAGTGGCTACACCTTC. Its protein is CASSLVGESIRSGYTF.